The rows below give T cell receptor beta chains drawn from one sample of a study of T cells in Graves' hyperthyroidism and ophthalmopathy. TCRdb independently ran MiXCR on the multiplex PCR reads; one entry per CDR3 protein. Here the sample spans some 300,000 distinct CDR3 sequences, around 17% being singletons. Input material: blood. The receptors derive from a young man with Graves' hyperthyroidism. The CDR3 runs from the conserved cysteine through the conserved F or W. A D gene is named only where the DNA matches it firmly. For some rows the clone size is stated as once, few or many, or as a class when expanded; others skip it.

J gene | clone size | D gene | V gene | CDR3 DNA | CDR3 protein
TRBJ2-1 | - | - | TRBV28 | TGTGCCAGCAGTCAACATTCGGGACGTAACAATGAGCAGTTCTTC | CASSQHSGRNNEQFF
TRBJ2-7 | - | - | TRBV28 | TGTGCCAGCAGCTCCCCGATATCAGCAAACTACGAGCAGTACTTC | CASSSPISANYEQYF
TRBJ2-2 | few | TRBD2 | TRBV30 | TGTGCCTGGAGTGTTGGGACTAGCTCGGCCGGGGAGCTGTTTTTT | CAWSVGTSSAGELFF
TRBJ2-2 | few | TRBD1 | TRBV11-3 | TGTGCCAGCAGCCCGGGACAGGGAGAGGCCGGGGAGCTGTTTTTT | CASSPGQGEAGELFF
TRBJ2-2 | - | TRBD2 | TRBV12-3/TRBV12-4 | TGTGCCAGCAGCTTAACGGCCCGGGGACTAGCTGTCAGCGGGGAGCTGTTTTTT | CASSLTARGLAVSGELFF
TRBJ1-5 | many | TRBD1 | TRBV12-3/TRBV12-4 | TGTGCCAGCACCACAGGGGGGAACAATCAGCCCCAGCATTTT | CASTTGGNNQPQHF
TRBJ2-1 | few | - | TRBV27 | TGTGCCAGCAGTCAGTACAGAGAAAATGAGCAGTTCTTC | CASSQYRENEQFF
TRBJ2-2 | - | TRBD1 | TRBV12-3/TRBV12-4 | TGTGCCAGCAGTTTGGGACAGATGAACACCGGGGAGCTGTTTTTT | CASSLGQMNTGELFF
TRBJ2-7 | few | TRBD1 | TRBV6-4 | TGTGCCAGCATTCATACCCAGAGGGACAGGGGTCCGGAGCAGTACTTC | CASIHTQRDRGPEQYF
TRBJ1-1 | many | - | TRBV7-2 | TGTGCCAGCAGCTCCCGGATGGGAGGTGAAGCTTTCTTT | CASSSRMGGEAFF
TRBJ1-6 | few | - | TRBV6-6 | TGTGCCAGCAGTTACCGACAGCTTAATTCACCCCTCCACTTT | CASSYRQLNSPLHF
TRBJ1-1 | once | - | TRBV4-1 | TGCGCCAGCAGCCAAGATGTGGTAGGGGTATGGAACACTGAAGCTTTCTTT | CASSQDVVGVWNTEAFF
TRBJ1-3 | many | - | TRBV7-9 | TGTGCCAGCAGCTTAGTCACGGGCTCTGGAAACACCATATATTTT | CASSLVTGSGNTIYF
TRBJ1-5 | many | - | TRBV5-1 | TGCGCCAGCAGCTTTGGGGGGAATCAGCCCCAGCATTTT | CASSFGGNQPQHF
TRBJ2-3 | many | - | TRBV25-1 | TGTGCCAGCAGAGAGATAGGAGAGGTTAAAGATACGCAGTATTTT | CASREIGEVKDTQYF
TRBJ2-7 | - | - | TRBV24-1 | TGTGCCACCAGTTTGCTAGCCGCGTGGAATGAGCAGTACTTC | CATSLLAAWNEQYF
TRBJ1-4 | - | TRBD1 | TRBV12-3/TRBV12-4 | TGTGCCAGCAGTCACTCGACAGGGTACAATGAAAAACTGTTTTTT | CASSHSTGYNEKLFF
TRBJ2-7 | many | - | TRBV6-1 | TGTGCCAGCACTGGGCAGTCCTACGAGCAGTACTTC | CASTGQSYEQYF
TRBJ1-5 | few | TRBD1 | TRBV27 | TGTGCCAGCAGCCTACCGGACAGGGTGTACGATCAGCCCCAGCATTTT | CASSLPDRVYDQPQHF
TRBJ1-3 | - | TRBD1 | TRBV28 | TGTGCCAGCAGGCGGACAGGAACGTCCTCTGGAAACACCATATATTTT | CASRRTGTSSGNTIYF
TRBJ2-2 | - | - | TRBV7-3 | TGTGCCAGCCGAAAGAGGGAGCTGTTTTTT | CASRKRELFF
TRBJ2-3 | few | - | TRBV18 | TGTGCCAGCTCACCTACTAGCACAGATACGCAGTATTTT | CASSPTSTDTQYF
TRBJ1-2 | few | - | TRBV20-1 | TGCAGTGCGGAAACTAACTATGGCTACACCTTC | CSAETNYGYTF
TRBJ2-7 | few | - | TRBV28 | TGTGCCAGCAGTAGGACAGAGCAGTACTTC | CASSRTEQYF
TRBJ2-7 | - | TRBD2 | TRBV5-1 | TGCGCCAGCAGCTTGCAAAGCGGGGTCGACTACGAGCAGTACTTC | CASSLQSGVDYEQYF
TRBJ2-2 | - | - | TRBV20-1 | TGCAGTGCTAGGAGCCCTACCCCAACCGGGGAGCTGTTTTTT | CSARSPTPTGELFF
TRBJ2-6 | - | - | TRBV4-1 | TGCGCCAGCAGCCAACAATACTCTGGGGCCAACGTCCTGACTTTC | CASSQQYSGANVLTF
TRBJ2-7 | many | - | TRBV12-3/TRBV12-4 | TGTGCCAGCTCTCCTCCTACGGGGACTGGGGAGCAGTACTTC | CASSPPTGTGEQYF
TRBJ2-4 | many | TRBD1 | TRBV20-1 | TGCAGTGCTACGATCACAGGGGAAGGAAGCATTCAGTACTTC | CSATITGEGSIQYF
TRBJ2-1 | - | - | TRBV28 | TGTGCCAGCAGCTCCTCTGCTGCGGGACCCCACAATGAGCAGTTCTTC | CASSSSAAGPHNEQFF
TRBJ2-1 | few | TRBD2 | TRBV5-1 | TGCGCCAGCAGCTTGTATTCGGGAGGATACAATGAGCAGTTCTTC | CASSLYSGGYNEQFF
TRBJ2-1 | once | - | TRBV5-6 | TGTGCCAGCAGCTTTACAACCCGGGCCCCTAACAATGAGCAGTTCTTC | CASSFTTRAPNNEQFF
TRBJ2-7 | many | TRBD1 | TRBV3-1 | TGTGCCAGCAGCCAAGATCGGACAGGGTTCTACGAGCAGTACTTC | CASSQDRTGFYEQYF
TRBJ1-5 | - | - | TRBV9 | TGTGCCAGCAGCGAGGGGACGGTCAGCAATCAGCCCCAGCATTTT | CASSEGTVSNQPQHF
TRBJ2-7 | many | TRBD2 | TRBV20-1 | TGCAGTGCTAGTGGAGGCGGGAGCCCCTACGAGCAGTACTTC | CSASGGGSPYEQYF
TRBJ2-2 | few | - | TRBV24-1 | TGTGCCACTAGTGGATACGCGAACACCGGGGAGCTGTTTTTT | CATSGYANTGELFF
TRBJ2-7 | few | TRBD2 | TRBV6-6 | TGTGCCAGCAGTTACTCGACTAGCGGGAAATACGAGCAGTACTTC | CASSYSTSGKYEQYF
TRBJ2-1 | many | - | TRBV5-1 | TGCGCCAGCCATTACAATCCCTCGGGTCTCAATGAGCAGTTCTTC | CASHYNPSGLNEQFF
TRBJ2-7 | - | - | TRBV7-9 | TGTGCCAGCAGCTTGGACACGTTCTACGAGCAGTACTTC | CASSLDTFYEQYF
TRBJ1-6 | - | - | TRBV9 | TGTGCCAGCAGCGTATTGCCCTATAATTCACCCCTCCACTTT | CASSVLPYNSPLHF
TRBJ2-2 | many | - | TRBV11-1 | TGTGCCAGCAGCATAACCGACGGGTCGTACACCGGGGAGCTGTTTTTT | CASSITDGSYTGELFF
TRBJ2-5 | many | TRBD2 | TRBV29-1 | TGCAGCACTGTCCCTAGCGGACAAGAGACCCAGTACTTC | CSTVPSGQETQYF
TRBJ1-5 | - | - | TRBV6-2/TRBV6-3 | TGTGCCAGCAGTCCACACGGGGGCCCGGGTCAGCCCCAGCATTTT | CASSPHGGPGQPQHF
TRBJ2-7 | once | TRBD2 | TRBV5-1 | TGCGCCAGCAGCTTCAGTGATGGAACACCGGGACTAGCGACACTTTACGAGCAGTACTTC | CASSFSDGTPGLATLYEQYF
TRBJ1-1 | many | - | TRBV6-1 | TGTGCCAGCAATTTAATTCCTGCTGGCACTGAAGCTTTCTTT | CASNLIPAGTEAFF
TRBJ1-4 | - | - | TRBV6-5 | TGTGCCAGCAGCTTATTTAGGGAATCCAATGAAAAACTGTTTTTT | CASSLFRESNEKLFF
TRBJ2-7 | many | TRBD2 | TRBV7-2 | TGTGCCAGCACCTGGACTAGCGGGAACTACGAGCAGTACTTC | CASTWTSGNYEQYF
TRBJ2-1 | many | - | TRBV29-1 | TGCAGCGTTGGGCAGGGCAATGAGCAGTTCTTC | CSVGQGNEQFF